Below are 14 T cell receptor beta chains sequenced from a single sample in a study of radiation and T cells in renal cell carcinoma. The time point here: blood 4 weeks post-SBRT, at nephrectomy. Treatment of the sample: 15 Gy SBRT to primary tumor, nephrectomy 4 weeks later. TCRdb's table, derived via immunoSEQ multiplex PCR, lists solely in-frame clones and lacks some. Of some 150,000 clones in the sample, 86% were seen once. The starting material was blood, obtained from a patient whose treatment included radiotherapy and nephrectomy. These receptors came from a woman aged 45 to 65 with renal cell carcinoma.

The chain carries TRBV27 and TRBJ1-2; D perhaps matches TRBD1 (6 bases). V lost 4 bases, J lost 2 bases, and 8 bases lay in between. This CDR3 has 13 amino acids. Per germline, CDR1 MNHEY and CDR2 SMNVEV (reference sequence). CDR3 amino acids: CASSWTENYGYTF. DNA of the CDR3: TGTGCCAGCAGTTGGACAGAGAACTATGGCTACACCTTC.

The V and J genes are TRBV28 and TRBJ2-1; D is undetermined. V was clipped by 9 bases and J by 2 bases, with 14 bases between them. Germline loops: CDR1 MDHEN, CDR2 SYDVKM. This CDR3 is 14 amino acids long. CDR3 protein: CASQEAVTYNEQFF. As DNA, the CDR3 is TGTGCCAGTCAAGAGGCAGTAACCTACAATGAGCAGTTCTTC. The full variable domain, rest sourced from reference TRBV28 and TRBJ2-1, is DVKVTQSSRYLVKRTGEKVFLECVQDMDHENMFWYRQDPGLGLRLIYFSYDVKMKEKGDIPEGYSVSREKKERFSLILESASTNQTSMYLCASQEAVTYNEQFFGPGTRLTVL.

The J gene is TRBJ2-7, the V gene TRBV6-5, with 7 bases identical to TRBD1. The CDR3 sequence is 15 residues long. The germline gives CDR1 MNHEY, CDR2 SVGAGI. Germline trimming cut 0 bases from V and 3 bases from J; bases unmatched to any gene: 5. CDR3 amino acids: CASSYSRDRFYEQYF. The DNA for the CDR3 is TGTGCCAGCAGTTACTCCCGGGACAGATTCTACGAGCAGTACTTC.

This chain links TRBV5-6 with TRBJ1-5; tentative D call: TRBD1 (5 bases). Germline V lookup: CDR1 SGHDT, CDR2 YYEEEE. The CDR3 totals 14 residues. V dropped 4 bases and J dropped 4 bases, with 12 bases sitting between them. This chain's CDR3 is CASSAGRTNQPQHF. CDR3 DNA sequence: TGTGCCAGCAGCGCGGGACGGACAAATCAGCCCCAGCATTTT. The full variable domain, with the rest looked up from reference TRBV5-6 and TRBJ1-5, is DAGVTQSPTHLIKTRGQQVTLRCSPKSGHDTVSWYQQALGQGPQFIFQYYEEEERQRGNFPDRFSGHQFPNYSSELNVNALLLGDSALYLCASSAGRTNQPQHFGDGTRLSIL.

The CDR3 DNA is TGTGCCAGCAGCCCCCGGGGGGGAGACGAGGGCGAGCAGTACTTC. Translated, it gives CASSPRGGDEGEQYF. The chain recombines TRBV7-6 with TRBJ2-5; TRBD2 aligns across 8 bases. Matching the DNA end better, TRBJ2-7 makes the J call doubtful. From germline, CDR1 is SGHVS and CDR2 FNYEAQ. The CDR3 is 15 amino acids.

The chain carries TRBV5-1 and TRBJ2-1; D perhaps matches TRBD2 (5 bases). V dropped 0 bases and J dropped 6 bases, with 10 bases sitting between them. The CDR3 sequence is 14 residues long. Germline V gene lookup returns CDR1 SGHRS and CDR2 YFSETQ. This CDR3 reads CASSLVLVGNEQFF. The DNA for the CDR3 is TGCGCCAGCAGCTTGGTACTAGTGGGCAATGAGCAGTTCTTC.

The sample holds one count of this clone. The V call is TRBV5-1, the J call TRBJ1-6; D is uncertain. The CDR3 totals 15 residues. Germline V gene lookup returns CDR1 SGHRS and CDR2 YFSETQ. Trimming stripped 6 bases from V and 5 bases from J, with 15 bases between. The CDR3 loop reads CASTRTDANNSPLHF. The DNA for the CDR3 is TGCGCCAGCACTCGGACGGATGCCAATAATTCACCCCTCCACTTT.

The count of this clone is one. The chain carries TRBV6-5 and TRBJ2-3, with TRBD1 identical over 9 bases. This CDR3 is built from 14 residues. Germline-derived CDR1 and CDR2 are MNHEY and SVGAGI. The V and J ends lost 6 bases and 4 bases, in that order; junction bases with no gene match: 5. CDR3 amino acids: CASSRTGVADTQYF. The CDR3 DNA reads TGTGCCAGCAGCCGGACAGGGGTAGCAGATACGCAGTATTTT.

The DNA for the CDR3 is TGTGCCAGCTCACGGCCAGGGGAGAGCGGGGAGCTGTTTTTT. Amino acid sequence: CASSRPGESGELFF. The gene calls are TRBV18 and TRBJ2-2, with D perhaps TRBD1 (6 bases). The germline V gene has CDR1 KGHSH and CDR2 LQKENI. V was shortened by 4 bases and J by 7 bases, with 13 bases between the two germline ends. This CDR3 comprises 14 residues.

This chain uses TRBV5-1 with TRBJ2-5, with D perhaps TRBD2 (6 bases). This CDR3 has 16 amino acids. With 0 bases removed from V and 4 bases from J, the gap between germline ends came to 16 bases. CDR1 is SGHRS and CDR2 is YFSETQ in the germline V gene. The chain's CDR3 is CASSLVLGGEIETQYF. The CDR3, as DNA: TGCGCCAGCAGCTTGGTGCTGGGAGGAGAAATAGAGACCCAGTACTTC.

The chain employs TRBV19 and TRBJ2-5, with TRBD2 as a possible D gene (5 bases). The CDR3 consists of 15 residues. Germline V gene lookup returns CDR1 LNHDA and CDR2 SQIVND (reference sequence). Trimming left V 3 bases short and J 3 bases short, with 14 bases between. The DNA of the CDR3 is TGTGCCAGTAGTATGGAGGCGCTGGGAAAAGAGACCCAGTACTTC. Its protein is CASSMEALGKETQYF. Looking up the rest from reference TRBV19 and TRBJ2-5 gives the full variable domain: DGGITQSPKYLFRKEGQNVTLSCEQNLNHDAMYWYRQDPGQGLRLIYYSQIVNDFQKGDIAEGYSVSREKKESFPLTVTSAQKNPTAFYLCASSMEALGKETQYFGPGTRLLVL.

The rearrangement joins TRBV7-2 to TRBJ1-3; a possible D gene is TRBD1 (6 bases). This CDR3 is built from 16 residues. V lost 3 bases and J 1 base, leaving 13 bases between the germline ends. The germline V gene has CDR1 SGHTA and CDR2 FQGNSA. CDR3 coding DNA: TGTGCCAGCAGCTTGGGGGCAGCCTATTCTGGAAACACCATATATTTT. As protein: CASSLGAAYSGNTIYF. Full variable domain (rest looked up from reference TRBV7-2 and TRBJ1-3): GAGVSQSPSNKVTEKGKDVELRCDPISGHTALYWYRQSLGQGLEFLIYFQGNSAPDKSGLPSDRFSAERTGGSVSTLTIQRTQQEDSAVYLCASSLGAAYSGNTIYFGEGSWLTVV.

The chain links TRBV5-8 to TRBJ2-2; 7 nucleotides match TRBD1. Trimming removed 2 bases from V and 0 bases from J; junction bases left unmatched: 7. This CDR3 is 17 amino acids long. CDR1 is SGHTS, CDR2 YDEGEE, per germline. CDR3 protein: CASSFTGVLANTGELFF. The CDR3, as DNA: TGTGCCAGCAGCTTCACAGGGGTCTTAGCGAACACCGGGGAGCTGTTTTTT. Full variable domain (outside the CDR3, taken from reference TRBV5-8 and TRBJ2-2): EAGVTQSPTHLIKTRGQQATLRCSPISGHTSVYWYQQALGLGLQFLLWYDEGEERNRGNFPPRFSGRQFPNYSSELNVNALELEDSALYLCASSFTGVLANTGELFFGEGSRLTVL.

The chain employs TRBV19 and TRBJ1-5, with 7 bases lining up with TRBD1. V lost 5 bases and J lost 0; bases outside the gene matches: 25. CDR3 length: 22 amino acids. Per the germline V gene, CDR1 is LNHDA and CDR2 is SQIVND (reference sequence). The CDR3: CASSDILEQGPFYFYSNQPQHF. CDR3 in DNA: TGTGCCAGTAGTGACATCCTTGAACAGGGGCCCTTCTACTTTTATAGCAATCAGCCCCAGCATTTT.